The present T cell receptor beta chain was sequenced within a study of T cells in Graves' hyperthyroidism and ophthalmopathy. Across the whole study: Peripheral blood specimens were obtained at initial diagnosis, prior to any treatment.

V lost 7 bases and J 3 bases, leaving 19 bases between the germline ends. The CDR3 covers 15 residues. Germline CDR1 and CDR2: MDHEN and SYDVKM. This clonotype showed up many times. The antigen remains undetermined. Thyroid ultrasound, orbital computed tomography, clinical symptoms, and serum thyroxine and TRAb underpinned diagnoses. Amplification of TCR beta CDR3 regions was performed using RNA transcripts as template. First-round RT-PCR with HTBI primers amplified the TCR CDR3 region. TCRdb reanalysed the multiplex PCR reads using MiXCR and keeps one entry per CDR3 protein. Of 600,000 to 650,000 distinct CDR3 sequences in the sample, about 16% are singletons; the top ten hold around 3.9%. Study-wide points: Most expanded thyroid clonotypes above 0.001 also appeared in blood.

This TCR came from a woman in her 30s with Graves' hyperthyroidism. The chain joins TRBV28 to TRBJ2-7, with D maybe TRBD2 (6 bases). The sample taken for sequencing was blood. CDR3 residues: CASIPSGRGLYEQYF. CDR3 nucleotides: TGTGCCAGCATCCCCTCTGGGCGGGGTCTCTACGAGCAGTACTTC.